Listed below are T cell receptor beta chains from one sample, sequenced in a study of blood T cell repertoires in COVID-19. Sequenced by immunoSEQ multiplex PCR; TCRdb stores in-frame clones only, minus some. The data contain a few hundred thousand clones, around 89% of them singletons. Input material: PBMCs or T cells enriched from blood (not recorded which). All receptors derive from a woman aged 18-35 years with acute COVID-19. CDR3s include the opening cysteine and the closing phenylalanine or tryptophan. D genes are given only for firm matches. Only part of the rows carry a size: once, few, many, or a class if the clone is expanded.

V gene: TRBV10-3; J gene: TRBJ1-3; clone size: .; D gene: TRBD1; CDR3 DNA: TGTGCCATCAGGCCGGGGACAGACTCTGGAAACACCATATATTTT; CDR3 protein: CAIRPGTDSGNTIYF
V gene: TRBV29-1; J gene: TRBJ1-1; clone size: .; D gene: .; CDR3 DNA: TGCAGCTTCCACCCCGGGGGCACTGAAGCTTTCTTT; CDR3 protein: CSFHPGGTEAFF
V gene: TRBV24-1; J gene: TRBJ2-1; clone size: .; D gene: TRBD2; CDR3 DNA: TGTGCCACCAGTGATTTCAACGCGGGAGGGTTCTACAATGAGCAGTTCTTC; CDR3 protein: CATSDFNAGGFYNEQFF
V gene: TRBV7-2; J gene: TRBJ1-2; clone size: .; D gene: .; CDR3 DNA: TGTGCCAGCAGCTTAGAAGAGGGCGGCTACACCTTC; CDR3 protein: CASSLEEGGYTF
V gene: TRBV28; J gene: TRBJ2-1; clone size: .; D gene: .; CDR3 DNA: TGTGCCAGCAGTTACACAGGGCGAGAGTTCTTC; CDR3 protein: CASSYTGREFF
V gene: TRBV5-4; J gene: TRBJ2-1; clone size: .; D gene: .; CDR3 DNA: TGTGCCAGCAGCTTAGATCCGAGCTCCTACAATGAGCAGTTCTTC; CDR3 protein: CASSLDPSSYNEQFF
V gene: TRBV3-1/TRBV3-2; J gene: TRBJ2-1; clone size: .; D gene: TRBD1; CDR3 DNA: TGTGCCAGCAGCCACCCAGGGACAGGGGGTCCCGTAGCGGGTCGCCTATCCTACAATGAGCAGTTCTTC; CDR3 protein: CASSHPGTGGPVAGRLSYNEQFF
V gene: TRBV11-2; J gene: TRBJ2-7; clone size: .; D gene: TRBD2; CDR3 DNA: TGTGCCAGCAGCTTAGGGACTAGCGGGACCCACGAGCAGTACTTC; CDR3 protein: CASSLGTSGTHEQYF
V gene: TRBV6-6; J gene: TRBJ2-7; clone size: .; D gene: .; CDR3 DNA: TGTGCCACGCAACTGAGTCGCGGCTCCTACGAGCAGTACTTC; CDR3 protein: CATQLSRGSYEQYF
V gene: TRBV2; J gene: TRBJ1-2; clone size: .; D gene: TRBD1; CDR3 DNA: TGTGCCAGCAGGGACAGGCGAGCGGTGGGTGGCTACACCTTC; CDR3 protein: CASRDRRAVGGYTF
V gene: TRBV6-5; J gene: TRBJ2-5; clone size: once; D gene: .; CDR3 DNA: TGTGCCAGCAGTTACGCTGGCGGGAACCAAGAGACCCAGTACTTC; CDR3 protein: CASSYAGGNQETQYF
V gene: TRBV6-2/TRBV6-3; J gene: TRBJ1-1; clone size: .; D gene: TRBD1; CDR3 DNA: TGTGCCAGCAGTTACAGGACAGGGCGAACTGAAGCTTTCTTT; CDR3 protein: CASSYRTGRTEAFF
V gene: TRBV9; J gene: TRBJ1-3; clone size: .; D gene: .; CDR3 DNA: TGTGCCAGCGCGCTCTCTGGAAACACCATATATTTT; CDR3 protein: CASALSGNTIYF
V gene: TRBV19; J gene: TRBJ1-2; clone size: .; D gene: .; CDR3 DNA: TGTGCCAGTAGTCCCCAGTCACAGAACTATGGCTACACCTTC; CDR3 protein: CASSPQSQNYGYTF
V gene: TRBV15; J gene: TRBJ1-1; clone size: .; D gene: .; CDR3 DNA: TGTGCCACCAGCAGAGGTAAAGGGGTGAACACTGAAGCTTTCTTT; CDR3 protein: CATSRGKGVNTEAFF
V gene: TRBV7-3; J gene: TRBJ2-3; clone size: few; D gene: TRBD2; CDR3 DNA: TGTGCCAGCAGCGCCGGGACTAGCGGCACAGATACGCAGTATTTT; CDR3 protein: CASSAGTSGTDTQYF
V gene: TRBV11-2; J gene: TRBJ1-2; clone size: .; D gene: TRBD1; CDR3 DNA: TGTGCCAGCAGCTCCGACAGGGGGCGGGGCTACACCTTC; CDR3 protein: CASSSDRGRGYTF
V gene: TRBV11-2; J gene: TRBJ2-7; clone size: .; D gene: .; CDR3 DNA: TGTGCCAGCAGCTTAGATCTAGACGGAAGCTCCTACGAGCAGTACTTC; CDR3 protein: CASSLDLDGSSYEQYF
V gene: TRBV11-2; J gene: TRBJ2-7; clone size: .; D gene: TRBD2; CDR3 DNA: TGTGCCAGCAGCTTAGTGGAAGGCGGGGGGGCCTACGAGCAGTACTTC; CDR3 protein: CASSLVEGGGAYEQYF
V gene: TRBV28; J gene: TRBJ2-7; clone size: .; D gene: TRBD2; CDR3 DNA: TGTGCCAGCAGAGCGGGGATCTCCTACGAGCAGTACTTC; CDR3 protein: CASRAGISYEQYF
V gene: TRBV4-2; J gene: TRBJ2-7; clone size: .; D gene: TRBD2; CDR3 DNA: TGTGCCAGCAGCCAAGAAGAGCGGGAGGCCTGGGGGGTGGAGCAGTACTTC; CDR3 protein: CASSQEEREAWGVEQYF
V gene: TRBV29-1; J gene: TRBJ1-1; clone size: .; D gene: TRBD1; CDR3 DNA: TGCAGTATAAGAGAACAGGGGGTGGGTCGCACTGAAGCTTTCTTT; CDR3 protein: CSIREQGVGRTEAFF
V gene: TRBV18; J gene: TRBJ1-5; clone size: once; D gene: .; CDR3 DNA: TGTGCCAGCTCACCTGCCTGGCAGGGCTATAGCAATCAGCCCCAGCATTTT; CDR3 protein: CASSPAWQGYSNQPQHF
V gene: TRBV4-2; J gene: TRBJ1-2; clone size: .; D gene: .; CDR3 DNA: TGTGCCAGCAGCCAAGATCGGGAGGGACGCTACACCTTC; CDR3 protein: CASSQDREGRYTF
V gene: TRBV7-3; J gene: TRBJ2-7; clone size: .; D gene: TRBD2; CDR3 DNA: TGTGCCAGCAGCTTCCTCATTCCACCGGGACTAGCCCAATGGGGGTACGAGCAGTACTTC; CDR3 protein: CASSFLIPPGLAQWGYEQYF
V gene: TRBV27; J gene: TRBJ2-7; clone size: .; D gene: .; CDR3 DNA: TGTGCCAGCAGTTCTTCTAGAGTTTACGAGCAGTACTTC; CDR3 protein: CASSSSRVYEQYF
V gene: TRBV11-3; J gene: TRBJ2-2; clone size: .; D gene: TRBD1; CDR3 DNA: TGTGCCAGCATCGGACAGGGGTCATCGATTAACACCGGGGAGCTGTTTTTT; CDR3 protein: CASIGQGSSINTGELFF
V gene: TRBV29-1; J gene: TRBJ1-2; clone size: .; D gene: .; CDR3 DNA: TGCAGCGTTGAAGATGGAACAGGGAGATATGGCTACACCTTC; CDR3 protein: CSVEDGTGRYGYTF
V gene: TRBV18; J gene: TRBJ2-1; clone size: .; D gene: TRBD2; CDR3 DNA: TGTGCCAGCCGGCGGGCGGGAGGTCAAAATGAGCAGTTCTTC; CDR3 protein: CASRRAGGQNEQFF
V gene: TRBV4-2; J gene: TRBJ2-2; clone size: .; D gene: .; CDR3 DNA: TGTGCCAGCAGCCCAACCACGAGGTCCGGGGAGCTGTTTTTT; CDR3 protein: CASSPTTRSGELFF
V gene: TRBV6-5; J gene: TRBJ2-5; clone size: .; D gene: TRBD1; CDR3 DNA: TGTGCCAGCAGTTACACCGGACAGGACGAGACCCAGTACTTC; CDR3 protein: CASSYTGQDETQYF
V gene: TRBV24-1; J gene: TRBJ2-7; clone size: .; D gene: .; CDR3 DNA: TGTGCCACCAGTGACCCAAGCGATCCCTACGAGCAGTACTTC; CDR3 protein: CATSDPSDPYEQYF
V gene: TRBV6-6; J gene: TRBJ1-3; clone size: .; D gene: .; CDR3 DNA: TGTGCCAGCAAGGAGAAATTCTTAGACACCATATATTTT; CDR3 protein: CASKEKFLDTIYF
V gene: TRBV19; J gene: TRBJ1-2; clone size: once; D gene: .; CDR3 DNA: TGTGCCAGTAGTATAAGCCAGGGTGCGGCTAACTATGGCTACACCTTC; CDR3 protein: CASSISQGAANYGYTF
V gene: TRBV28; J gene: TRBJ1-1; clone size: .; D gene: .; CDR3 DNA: TGTGCCAGCAGTGTGGGGCAAAACACTGAAGCTTTCTTT; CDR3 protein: CASSVGQNTEAFF
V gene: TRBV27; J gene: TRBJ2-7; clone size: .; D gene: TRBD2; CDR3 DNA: TGTGCCAGCAGTTTGGGGCTAGCGGGGTCCTACGAGCAGTACTTC; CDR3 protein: CASSLGLAGSYEQYF
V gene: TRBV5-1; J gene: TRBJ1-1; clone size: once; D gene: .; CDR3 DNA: TGCGCCAGCAGCTTGGCCTGGAACACTGAAGCTTTCTTT; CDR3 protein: CASSLAWNTEAFF
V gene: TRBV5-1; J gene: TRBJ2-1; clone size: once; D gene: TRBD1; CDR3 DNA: TGCGCCAGCAGCTTGGAGGGGGCCCAGGGCTACAATGAGCAGTTCTTC; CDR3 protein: CASSLEGAQGYNEQFF
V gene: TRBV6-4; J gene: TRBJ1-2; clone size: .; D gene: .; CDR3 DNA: TGTGCCAGCAGGGGACTGTGGGGTGGCTATGGCTACACCTTC; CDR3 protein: CASRGLWGGYGYTF
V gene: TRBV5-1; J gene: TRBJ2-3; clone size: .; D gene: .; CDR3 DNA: TGCGCCAGCAGGGCGGGCCCTGGCACAGATACGCAGTATTTT; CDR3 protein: CASRAGPGTDTQYF
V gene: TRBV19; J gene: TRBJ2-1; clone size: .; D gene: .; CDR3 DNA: TGTGCCAGTAGTATGACAGGTATTGGTGGTGAGCAGTTCTTC; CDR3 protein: CASSMTGIGGEQFF
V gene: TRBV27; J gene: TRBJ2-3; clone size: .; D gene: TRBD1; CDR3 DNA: TGTGCCAGCAGTGTCGGGACAGGGGGCGAGACGCAGTATTTT; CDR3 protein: CASSVGTGGETQYF
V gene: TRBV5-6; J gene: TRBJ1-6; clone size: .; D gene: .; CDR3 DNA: TGTGCCAGCAGCTTGCCAGGTCGATATAATTCACCCCTCCACTTT; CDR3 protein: CASSLPGRYNSPLHF
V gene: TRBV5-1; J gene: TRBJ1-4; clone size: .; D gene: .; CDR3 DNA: TGCGCCAGCAGCTTGGACCGGGTACGTGAAAAACTGTTTTTT; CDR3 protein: CASSLDRVREKLFF
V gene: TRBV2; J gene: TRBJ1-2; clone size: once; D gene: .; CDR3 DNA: TGTGCCAGCAGTGAGGAACCGGGAAATGGCTACACCTTC; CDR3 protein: CASSEEPGNGYTF
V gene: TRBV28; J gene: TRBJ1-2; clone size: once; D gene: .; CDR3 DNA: TGTGCCAGCAGTCCCCACCGCGGGGGAGTTAACTATGGCTACACCTTC; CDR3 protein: CASSPHRGGVNYGYTF
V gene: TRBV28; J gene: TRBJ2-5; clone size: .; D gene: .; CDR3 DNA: TGTGCCAGCAGTTTTGGCGGGACGCGTCAAGAGACCCAGTACTTC; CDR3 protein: CASSFGGTRQETQYF
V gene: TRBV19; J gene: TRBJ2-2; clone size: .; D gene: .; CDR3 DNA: TGTGCCAGTAGTATGGACTATAACACCGGGGAGCTGTTTTTT; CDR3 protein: CASSMDYNTGELFF
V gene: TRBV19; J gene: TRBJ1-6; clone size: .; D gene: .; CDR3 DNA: TGTGCCAGTAGTTCACAGCTCAATTCACCCCTCCACTTT; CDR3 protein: CASSSQLNSPLHF
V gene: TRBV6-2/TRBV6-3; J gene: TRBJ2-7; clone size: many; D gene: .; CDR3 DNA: TGTGCCAGCAGTTACTCTAGCCTGGCCTACGAGCAGTACTTC; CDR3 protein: CASSYSSLAYEQYF